This T cell receptor (beta chain) was sequenced during a study of blood T cell repertoires in COVID-19. Looking at the study overall: Samples taken during acute and convalescent COVID-19 were collected in the United States, Italy and Spain.

Study processing details: Estimation of nucleated cell counts relied on the amplification of reference gene primers. Clones were read by immunoSEQ multiplex PCR, and TCRdb kept only the in-frame ones, dropping some. V and J calls and clone size are given by that table; D and trimming were obtained from the DNA. This sample yields tens of thousands of clones, of which just over 85% are seen a single time; about a fifth belongs to the top ten. V lost 2 bases, J lost 3 bases, and 13 bases lay in between. The CDR3 contains 15 residues. The germline V gene has CDR1 SEHNR and CDR2 FQNEAQ (reference sequence). This clone was counted a few times.

The chain employs TRBV7-9 and TRBJ1-2; D gene uncertain. Sequenced input: peripheral blood. The origin of this receptor is a woman older than 75 in a cohort sampled during active or convalescent COVID-19. The CDR3 nucleotides read TGTGCCAGCAGCTTATATCAGCGATTCGACTATGGCTACACCTTC. Protein: CASSLYQRFDYGYTF.